This T cell receptor (beta chain) originates from a study of cytomegalovirus exposure and HLA in healthy donors. Study-level information: Unique TCRs from HLA-typed donors, approximately 80 million of them, were held in an early data release.

About this clone: No antigen is known for it. At one end, the junction sequence differs from germline, possibly due to a read error.

The V gene's germline CDR1 is MNHNY and CDR2 SVGAGI (reference sequence). The CDR3 is 16 residues long. Points from the study as a whole: CMV serostatus was the sole immune exposure data available. Among TCR beta chains, those listed as cytomegalovirus-associated numbered around 180.

PCR primers comprised 60 Vbeta and 13 Jbeta primers. Assay used: immunoSEQ multiplex PCR; TCRdb lists only in-frame clones, some missing. The data show around 190,000 clones, 79% seen once. Sequencing input: PBMCs. The TCR comes from a woman under 40 in good health and CMV-seropositive. V usage is TRBV6-6 and J usage is TRBJ1-4; 10 bases align to TRBD1. The CDR3 DNA reads as TGTGCCAGCACTTACGGGACAGGGGCAACTAATGAAAAACTGTTTTTT. It specifies CASTYGTGATNEKLFF.